Listed below are T cell receptor beta chains from one sample, sequenced in a study of cytomegalovirus exposure and HLA in healthy donors. Here immunoSEQ multiplex PCR was the method, and the copy in TCRdb shows in-frame clones only, minus some. Seen here are about 47,000 clones, roughly nine tenths observed once, and the top ten hold about 5%. The sequencing sample was made of PBMCs. Receptors were obtained from a man aged 18 to 29 in good health and CMV-seronegative. CDR3s leave out the opening cysteine and the closing phenylalanine or tryptophan. Some rows have no size entry. The others give once, few or many, or a class for an expanded clone.

ASSLGGGNQPQH | TRBJ1-5 | - | TRBV7-6
ASRGQEPNYGYT | TRBJ1-2 | - | TRBV6-6
ASSSGLLDTQY | TRBJ2-3 | - | TRBV6-1
ASSDSTGGNSPLH | TRBJ1-6 | - | TRBV2
ASSPGQSYEQY | TRBJ2-7 | - | TRBV7-9
ATSRDPFGDRGFSGANVLT | TRBJ2-6 | once | TRBV15
ASSLSGLPTGETQY | TRBJ2-5 | - | TRBV2
SVEDRGTGLSGNTIY | TRBJ1-3 | once | TRBV29-1
ASLPPGQGFTEAF | TRBJ1-1 | - | TRBV18
ATSRDLAGGNTEAF | TRBJ1-1 | once | TRBV15
ASSLDRRYGYT | TRBJ1-2 | - | TRBV5-1
ATSDLGAGTGTGELF | TRBJ2-2 | - | TRBV2
ASSFRGTGAYEQY | TRBJ2-7 | - | TRBV7-2
ASSRRGGLSSGNTIY | TRBJ1-3 | - | TRBV7-2
ASSFRVRQTQY | TRBJ2-5 | - | TRBV5-8
ASSLGSGREGETQY | TRBJ2-5 | - | TRBV5-1
ASSQEQGADEAF | TRBJ1-1 | - | TRBV4-3
ASSLSGGRGSVSTEAF | TRBJ1-1 | - | TRBV5-1
ASSFFSGVRANTEAF | TRBJ1-1 | - | TRBV5-4
AIGLDRGFNYGYT | TRBJ1-2 | - | TRBV10-3
ASSLGLAETQY | TRBJ2-5 | - | TRBV4-1
ASSNSGAFNEQF | TRBJ2-1 | - | TRBV2
SVRGPYEQY | TRBJ2-7 | - | TRBV29-1
ASSILGTGLGQPQH | TRBJ1-5 | once | TRBV19
ASSPPQDYIINEQF | TRBJ2-1 | - | TRBV19
ASSLAGASSYNEQF | TRBJ2-1 | - | TRBV7-6
ASTTRQGAAHYGYT | TRBJ1-2 | - | TRBV28
ASEGLTYEQY | TRBJ2-7 | - | TRBV25-1
ATSRAGVYNEQF | TRBJ2-1 | - | TRBV15
ASSLAPMRQGARTDTQY | TRBJ2-3 | - | TRBV5-1
ASSAMGTSGRISYNEQF | TRBJ2-1 | - | TRBV7-2
ASSFYEATDTQY | TRBJ2-3 | - | TRBV7-2
ASSLASGGPGELF | TRBJ2-2 | - | TRBV5-1
ASARAGSQETQY | TRBJ2-5 | - | TRBV5-1
ASSSGLAGGPWTDTQY | TRBJ2-3 | - | TRBV7-2
ASSVGGQGPRDTQY | TRBJ2-3 | - | TRBV9
ASRRQGGSNQPQH | TRBJ1-5 | - | TRBV6-5
ASSLSLAGGFTDTQY | TRBJ2-3 | - | TRBV7-9
ASSETSGSTGELF | TRBJ2-2 | - | TRBV6-4
AISDTNYNEQF | TRBJ2-1 | - | TRBV10-3
ASSTGTSGRGEQF | TRBJ2-1 | - | TRBV27
ASSPHLERGINEQF | TRBJ2-1 | - | TRBV7-2
ASQGAWETQY | TRBJ2-5 | few | TRBV7-2
ASSEGEGLRGKNEQF | TRBJ2-1 | once | TRBV9
ASSQLSGRSYNEQF | TRBJ2-1 | few | TRBV4-2
AISLGNTIY | TRBJ1-3 | - | TRBV10-3